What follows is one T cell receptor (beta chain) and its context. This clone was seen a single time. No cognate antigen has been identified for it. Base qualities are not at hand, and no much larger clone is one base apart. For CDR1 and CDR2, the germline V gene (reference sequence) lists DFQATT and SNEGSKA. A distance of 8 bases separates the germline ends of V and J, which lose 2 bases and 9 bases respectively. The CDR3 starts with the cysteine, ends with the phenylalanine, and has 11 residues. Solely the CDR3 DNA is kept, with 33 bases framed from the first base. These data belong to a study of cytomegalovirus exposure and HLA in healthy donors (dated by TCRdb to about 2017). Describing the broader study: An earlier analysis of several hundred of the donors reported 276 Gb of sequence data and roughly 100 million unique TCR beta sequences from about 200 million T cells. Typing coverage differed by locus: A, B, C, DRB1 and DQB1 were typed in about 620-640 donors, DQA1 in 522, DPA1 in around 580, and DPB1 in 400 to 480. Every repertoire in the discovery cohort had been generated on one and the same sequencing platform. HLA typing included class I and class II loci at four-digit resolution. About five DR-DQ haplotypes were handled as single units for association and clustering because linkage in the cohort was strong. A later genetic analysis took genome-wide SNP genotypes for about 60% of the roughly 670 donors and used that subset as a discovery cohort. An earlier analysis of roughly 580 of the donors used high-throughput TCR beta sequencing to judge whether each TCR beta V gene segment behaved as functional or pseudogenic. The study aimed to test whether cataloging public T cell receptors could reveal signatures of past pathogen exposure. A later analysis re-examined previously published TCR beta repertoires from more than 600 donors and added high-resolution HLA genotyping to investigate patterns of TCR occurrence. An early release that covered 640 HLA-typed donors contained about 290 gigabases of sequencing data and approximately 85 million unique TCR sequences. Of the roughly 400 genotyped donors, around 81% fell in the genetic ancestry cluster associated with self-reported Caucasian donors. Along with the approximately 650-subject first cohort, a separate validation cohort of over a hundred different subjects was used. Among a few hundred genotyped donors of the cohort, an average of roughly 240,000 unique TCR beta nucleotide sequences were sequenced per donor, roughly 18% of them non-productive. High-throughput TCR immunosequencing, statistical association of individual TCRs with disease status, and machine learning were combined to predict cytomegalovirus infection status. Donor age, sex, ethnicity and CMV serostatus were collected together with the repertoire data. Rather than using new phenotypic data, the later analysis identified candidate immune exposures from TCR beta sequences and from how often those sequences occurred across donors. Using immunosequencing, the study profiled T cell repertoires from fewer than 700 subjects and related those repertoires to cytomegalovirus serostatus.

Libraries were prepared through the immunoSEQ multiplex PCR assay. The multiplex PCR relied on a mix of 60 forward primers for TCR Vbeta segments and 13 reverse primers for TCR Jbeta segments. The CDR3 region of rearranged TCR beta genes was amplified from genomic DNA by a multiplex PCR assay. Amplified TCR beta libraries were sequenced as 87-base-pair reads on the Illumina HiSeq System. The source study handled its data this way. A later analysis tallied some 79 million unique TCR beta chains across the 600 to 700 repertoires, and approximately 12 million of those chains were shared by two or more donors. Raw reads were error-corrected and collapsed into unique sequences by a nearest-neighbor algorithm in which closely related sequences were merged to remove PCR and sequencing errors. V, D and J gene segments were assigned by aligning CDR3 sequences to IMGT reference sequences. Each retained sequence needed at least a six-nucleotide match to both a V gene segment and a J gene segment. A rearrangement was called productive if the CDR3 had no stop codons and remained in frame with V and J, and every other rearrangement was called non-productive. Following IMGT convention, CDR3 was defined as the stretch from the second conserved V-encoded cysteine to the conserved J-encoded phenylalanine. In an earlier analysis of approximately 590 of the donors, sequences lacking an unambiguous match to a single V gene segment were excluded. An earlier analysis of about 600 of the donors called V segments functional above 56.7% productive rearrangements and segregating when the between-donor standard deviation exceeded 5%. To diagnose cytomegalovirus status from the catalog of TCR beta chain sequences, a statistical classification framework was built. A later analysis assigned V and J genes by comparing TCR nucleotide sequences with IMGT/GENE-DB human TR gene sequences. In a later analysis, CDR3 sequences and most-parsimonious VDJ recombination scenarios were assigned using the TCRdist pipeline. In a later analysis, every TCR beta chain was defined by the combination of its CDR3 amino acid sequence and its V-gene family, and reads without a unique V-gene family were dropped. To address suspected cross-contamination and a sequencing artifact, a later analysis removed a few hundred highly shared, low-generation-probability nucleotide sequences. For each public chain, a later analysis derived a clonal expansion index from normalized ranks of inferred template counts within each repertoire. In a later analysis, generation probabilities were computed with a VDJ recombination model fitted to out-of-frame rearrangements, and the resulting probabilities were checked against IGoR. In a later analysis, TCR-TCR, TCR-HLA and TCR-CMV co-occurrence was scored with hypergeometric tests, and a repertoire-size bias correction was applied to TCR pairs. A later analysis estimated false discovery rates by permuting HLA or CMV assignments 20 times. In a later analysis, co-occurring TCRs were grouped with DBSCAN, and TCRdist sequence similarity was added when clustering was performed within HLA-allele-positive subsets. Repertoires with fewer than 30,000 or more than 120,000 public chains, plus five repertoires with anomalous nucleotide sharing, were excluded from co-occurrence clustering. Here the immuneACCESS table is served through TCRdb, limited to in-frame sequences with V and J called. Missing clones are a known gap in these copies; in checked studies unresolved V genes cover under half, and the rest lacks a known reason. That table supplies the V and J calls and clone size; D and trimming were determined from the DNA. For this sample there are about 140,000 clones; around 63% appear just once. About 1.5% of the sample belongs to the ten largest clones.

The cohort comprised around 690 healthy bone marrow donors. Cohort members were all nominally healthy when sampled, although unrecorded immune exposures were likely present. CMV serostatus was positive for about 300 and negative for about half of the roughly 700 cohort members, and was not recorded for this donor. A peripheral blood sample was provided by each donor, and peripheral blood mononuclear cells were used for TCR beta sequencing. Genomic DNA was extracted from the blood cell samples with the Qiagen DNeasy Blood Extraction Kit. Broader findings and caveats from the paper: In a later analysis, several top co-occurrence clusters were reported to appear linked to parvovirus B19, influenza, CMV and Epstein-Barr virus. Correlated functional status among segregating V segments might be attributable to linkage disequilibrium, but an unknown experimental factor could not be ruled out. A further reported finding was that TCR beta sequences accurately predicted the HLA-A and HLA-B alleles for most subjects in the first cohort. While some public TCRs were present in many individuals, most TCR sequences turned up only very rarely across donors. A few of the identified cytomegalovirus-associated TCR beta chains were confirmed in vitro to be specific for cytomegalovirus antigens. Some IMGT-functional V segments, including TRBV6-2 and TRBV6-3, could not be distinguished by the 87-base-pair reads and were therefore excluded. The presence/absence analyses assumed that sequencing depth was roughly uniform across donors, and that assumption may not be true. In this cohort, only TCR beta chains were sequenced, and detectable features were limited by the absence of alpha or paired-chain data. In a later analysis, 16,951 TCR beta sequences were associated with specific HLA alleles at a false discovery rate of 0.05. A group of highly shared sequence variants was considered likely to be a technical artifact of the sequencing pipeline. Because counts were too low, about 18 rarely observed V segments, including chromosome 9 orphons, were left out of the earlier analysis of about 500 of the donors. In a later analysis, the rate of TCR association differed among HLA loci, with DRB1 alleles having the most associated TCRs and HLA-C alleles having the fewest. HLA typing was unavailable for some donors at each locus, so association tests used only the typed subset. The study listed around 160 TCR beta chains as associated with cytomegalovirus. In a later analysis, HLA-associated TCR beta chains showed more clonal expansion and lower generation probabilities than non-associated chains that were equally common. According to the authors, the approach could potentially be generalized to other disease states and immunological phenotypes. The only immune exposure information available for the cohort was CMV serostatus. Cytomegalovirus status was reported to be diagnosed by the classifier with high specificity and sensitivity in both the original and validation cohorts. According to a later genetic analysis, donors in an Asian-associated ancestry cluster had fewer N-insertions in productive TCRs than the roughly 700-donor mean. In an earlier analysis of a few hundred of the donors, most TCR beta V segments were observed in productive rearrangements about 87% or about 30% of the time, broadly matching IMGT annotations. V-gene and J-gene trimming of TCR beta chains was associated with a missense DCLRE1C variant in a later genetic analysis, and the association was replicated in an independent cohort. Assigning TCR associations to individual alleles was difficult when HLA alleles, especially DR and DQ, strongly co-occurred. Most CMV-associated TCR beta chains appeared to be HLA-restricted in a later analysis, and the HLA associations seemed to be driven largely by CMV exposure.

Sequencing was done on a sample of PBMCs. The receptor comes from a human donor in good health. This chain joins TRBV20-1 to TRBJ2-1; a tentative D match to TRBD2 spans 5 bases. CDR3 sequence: CSARSLVEQFF. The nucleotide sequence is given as TGCAGTGCTAGATCACTAGTTGAGCAGTTCTTC.